Listed below are T cell receptor beta chains from one sample, sequenced in a study of T cell changes during pregnancy in multiple sclerosis. The data were produced by immunoSEQ multiplex PCR, yet TCRdb's version contains in-frame clones alone and is incomplete. Of around 62,000 clones listed, 90% are singletons. The specimen comprised peripheral blood, sampled in the third trimester of pregnancy. The receptors here all came from a female donor with multiple sclerosis, enrolled in a pregnancy study. Both conserved end residues are part of each CDR3. The order of the fields is V gene, CDR3 length, CDR3 protein.

TRBV29-1,11,CSVSGNTEAFF
TRBV7-9,15,CASSPQGASNTEAFF
TRBV19,12,CASSRGGYEQYF
TRBV4-2,16,CASSHPNRDRQETQYF
TRBV2,14,CASVGLQVPNGYTF
TRBV6-5,15,CASSYSRQGNSPLHF
TRBV11-3,16,CASSLGGTGLYNEQFF
TRBV15,16,CATSKDRAATNEKLFF
TRBV2,13,CASGRAANYGYTF
TRBV11-2,13,CASSPTPGIEQYF
TRBV19,14,CASSIKGGDQPQHF
TRBV7-2,14,CASKRQGLATEAFF
TRBV10-1,14,CASSEHSGGNEQFF
TRBV6-6,13,CASSPDRGNEQYF
TRBV6-5,13,CASSYPQGSEAFF
TRBV11-2,11,CASSPAYEQYF
TRBV19,16,CAVSSRGGWTAGELFF
TRBV9,15,CASSPDGREADTQYF
TRBV6-5,14,CASSYYKANYGYTF
TRBV7-2,15,CASSLAPGGGNIQYF